This record covers a single T cell receptor (beta chain). CDR3 length equals 12 residues. The V gene's germline CDR1 is SGHKS and CDR2 YYEKEE (reference sequence). Trimming left V 6 bases short and J 10 bases short, with 17 bases between. The protocol was immunoSEQ multiplex PCR, while the TCRdb copy is restricted to in-frame clones and leaves out a portion. The sample gives approximately 980,000 clones, over 60% of which show up once; about 1.5% is in the top ten. These data belong to a study of shared clonotypes between healthy human individuals. This clonotype was sampled from a man younger than 30 in good health. The V call is TRBV5-5, the J call TRBJ2-7, with D tentatively TRBD2 (5 bases). Sequences were obtained from memory CD4+ T cells sorted from blood. Described subset: CD45RA-negative fraction. The CDR3, as DNA: TGTGCCAGCACCCTGGACTTCACCTTTCAGTACTTC. The encoded protein is CASTLDFTFQYF.